A single sample is the source of the 9 T cell receptor beta chains below, sequenced in a study of shared clonotypes between healthy human individuals. The data were produced by immunoSEQ multiplex PCR, yet TCRdb's version contains in-frame clones alone and is incomplete. The sample includes a few million clones, more than 80% of them seen just once. The specimen sequenced was naive CD4+ T cells sorted from blood. Subset of the sample: CD45RA+ positively selected. The receptors were sampled from a young man in good health.

This chain uses TRBV10-3 with TRBJ1-2; 10 bases align to TRBD1. Per germline, CDR1 ENHRY and CDR2 SYGVKD. V lost 4 bases, J lost 8 bases, and 10 bases stayed unmatched. There are 15 residues in the CDR3. The chain's CDR3 is CAISVPDRGIIGYTF. The CDR3 bases are TGTGCCATCAGTGTACCGGACAGGGGGATCATCGGCTACACCTTC.

CDR3 in amino acids: CASSLGPDTSGGANVLTF. The CDR3 bases are TGTGCCAGCAGCTTAGGACCTGACACCTCCGGAGGGGCCAACGTCCTGACTTTC. The chain joins TRBV7-9 to TRBJ2-6; D is unclear. V lost 1 base, J lost 4 bases, and 17 bases lay in between. The CDR3 totals 18 residues. CDR1 is SEHNR, CDR2 FQNEAQ, per germline (reference sequence).

The genes are TRBV11-2 and TRBJ2-2; D may match TRBD1 or TRBD2 (6 bases each). Germline V CDR1 and CDR2: SGHAT, FQNNGV. V lost 11 bases and J 2 bases, leaving 12 bases between the germline ends. The CDR3 runs 13 residues. CDR3 nucleotides: TGTGCCGGGGGGCAGCGTAACACCGGGGAGCTGTTTTTT. Translated: CAGGQRNTGELFF.

The chain combines TRBV7-2 with TRBJ1-6, with no clear D. From germline, CDR1 is SGHTA and CDR2 FQGNSA. V gave up 0 bases and J gave up 5 bases, with 8 bases separating them. The CDR3 totals 15 residues. The CDR3 bases are TGTGCCAGCAGCTTAGCATCCTTGGATAATTCACCCCTCCACTTT. Amino acids: CASSLASLDNSPLHF. Using reference TRBV7-2 and TRBJ1-6 for the parts outside the CDR3, the full variable domain is GAGVSQSPSNKVTEKGKDVELRCDPISGHTALYWYRQSLGQGLEFLIYFQGNSAPDKSGLPSDRFSAERTGGSVSTLTIQRTQQEDSAVYLCASSLASLDNSPLHFGNGTRLTVT.

In the case of this clone: At the DNA level, this CDR3 is encoded by other sequences in the same sample as well. V and J are TRBV7-9 and TRBJ2-1; TRBD2 matches 7 bases. CDR3 length equals 17 residues. Germline trimming cut 3 bases from V and 0 bases from J; bases unmatched to any gene: 8. CDR1 is SEHNR and CDR2 is FQNEAQ in the germline V gene (reference sequence). In DNA, the CDR3 is TGTGCCAGCAGCTTGAGGGGCGGGGGAAGCTCCTACAATGAGCAGTTCTTC. This translates into CASSLRGGGSSYNEQFF.

This chain links TRBV10-3 with TRBJ1-4; D is uncertain. The CDR3 spans 15 residues. The germline V gene encodes CDR1 ENHRY and CDR2 SYGVKD. V lost 4 bases to trimming and J lost 5 bases, with 14 bases between them. The CDR3 loop reads CAISGQDGENEKLFF. CDR3 nucleotides: TGTGCCATCAGTGGTCAAGACGGGGAGAATGAAAAACTGTTTTTT.

As regards this clone: Other DNA sequences from this sample encode an identical CDR3 as well. The chain has TRBV15 and TRBJ1-2; D remains unclear. This CDR3 region has 13 residues. Germline CDR1 reads LNHNV; CDR2 reads YYDKDF (reference sequence). V was trimmed by 9 bases and J by 0 bases, leaving 11 bases between them. The DNA for the CDR3 is TGTGCCACAAGTCCAGACGCTAACTATGGCTACACCTTC. This translates into CATSPDANYGYTF.

This chain joins TRBV27 and TRBJ2-5; 15 positions agree with TRBD2. Unmatched junction bases numbered 15, after V lost 4 bases and J lost 3 bases. Looked up from germline, CDR1 is MNHEY and CDR2 is SMNVEV (reference sequence). The CDR3 covers 20 residues. For the CDR3, the DNA is TGTGCCAGCAGTTCACACCTCGACAAGTGGACTAGCGGGAGGGAAGAGACCCAGTACTTC. It is translated as CASSSHLDKWTSGREETQYF.

The gene calls are TRBV5-4 and TRBJ2-3; TRBD2 aligns across 14 bases. CDR1 and CDR2 (germline): SGHNT, YYREEE (reference sequence). This CDR3 has 16 amino acids. The ends lost 0 bases at V and 7 bases at J; junction bases unmatched: 4. Written as DNA, the CDR3 is TGTGCCAGCAGCTTGGGGACTAGCGGGAGGTCTAATACGCAGTATTTT. Amino acids: CASSLGTSGRSNTQYF.